This T cell receptor beta chain was captured in a study of identical twins. Overall study findings and caveats: Where out-of-frame alpha sequences were twin-shared, they showed excess low generation probability.

A universal primer site was incorporated via template switching, and the cDNA contained unique molecular identifiers. Using its own MiXCR run on the 5' RACE reads, TCRdb lists one record per CDR3 protein. The profile shows about 220,000 distinct CDR3 sequences, 6% to 8.5% of them singletons. The CDR3 covers 15 residues. The germline CDR1 and CDR2 sequences are LNHNV and YYDKDF (reference sequence). Trimming stripped 5 bases from V and 2 bases from J, with 14 bases between. Everyone who gave samples was a healthy Caucasian. This clonotype was detected many times. Its antigen is unknown. This sample was also put to use in a study of yellow fever vaccine responses in identical twins.

The sample comprised CD8+ T cells sorted from blood. The chain links TRBV15 to TRBJ2-3, with unresolved D. This sequence was found in a woman under 30 in good health. The CDR3: CATSLDGTFTDTQYF. CDR3 DNA: TGTGCCACCAGCTTGGACGGAACTTTCACAGATACGCAGTATTTT.